This T cell receptor (beta chain) was obtained from a study of blood T cell repertoires in COVID-19. Across the study: Nucleic acid was either cDNA or gDNA, and it came from T cells, B-cell-depleted T cells, or PBMCs.

Per the original methods: Reference gene primer amplification yielded estimated nucleated cell counts. TCRdb keeps only in-frame clones here, not all; method: immunoSEQ multiplex PCR. V, J and clone size reflect that table, while D and trimming were determined from the DNA. The sample contains 250,000 or so clones, about 90% of which appear only once. The clonotype originates from a man between 60 and 75 years old with acute or convalescent COVID-19. The sample comprised peripheral blood.

In DNA form, the CDR3 reads TGTGCCACCCTGCCCAGTTACAATGAGCAGTTCTTC. Translation gives CATLPSYNEQFF. The rearrangement links TRBV28 to TRBJ2-1; D not certain. This CDR3 region has 12 residues. The V end was cut by 10 bases, the J end by 4 bases, with 11 bases between. Germline V gene data show CDR1 as MDHEN and CDR2 as SYDVKM.